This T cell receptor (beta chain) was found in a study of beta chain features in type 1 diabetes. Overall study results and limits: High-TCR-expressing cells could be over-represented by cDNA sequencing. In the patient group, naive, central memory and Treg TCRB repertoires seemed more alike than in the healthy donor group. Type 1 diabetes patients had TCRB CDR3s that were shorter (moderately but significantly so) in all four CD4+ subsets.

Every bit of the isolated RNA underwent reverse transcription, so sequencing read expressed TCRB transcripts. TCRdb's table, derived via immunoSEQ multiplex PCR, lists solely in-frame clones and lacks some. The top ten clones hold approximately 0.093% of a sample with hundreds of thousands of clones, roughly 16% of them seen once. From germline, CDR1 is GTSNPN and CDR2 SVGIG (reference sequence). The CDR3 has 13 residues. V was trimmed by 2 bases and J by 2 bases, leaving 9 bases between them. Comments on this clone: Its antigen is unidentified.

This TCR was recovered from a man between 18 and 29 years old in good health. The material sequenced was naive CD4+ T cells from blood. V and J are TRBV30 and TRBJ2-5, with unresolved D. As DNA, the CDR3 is TGTGCCTGGAGTACACAGCTACAAGAGACCCAGTACTTC. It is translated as CAWSTQLQETQYF.